This TCR beta chain was recovered during a study of naive and memory T cell subsets. Whole-study findings and limits: Activation and differentiation may alter RNA-based TCR counts. Over 85% of naive TCR sequences appeared only once, unlike memory subsets.

This clonotype was seen a few times. Its cognate antigen is unknown. Two oligonucleotides, mixed equimolar, formed the beta constant-region primer covering TRBC1 and TRBC2. Ligated cDNA was amplified by four rounds of PCR with nested alpha and beta constant-region primers and SP2. Ligation attached a single-stranded oligonucleotide with a 12-nucleotide UMI and the SP2 primer to the cDNA 3' end. TCRdb called the UMI-ligation and nested PCR reads again in MiXCR, with one record for every CDR3 protein. The table has about 120,000 distinct CDR3 sequences, 30% to 45% seen once. Sequencing was carried out using central memory CD4+ T cells from blood. The receptor comes from a human donor in good health.

Here the CDR3 reads CASVRAGETQYF. The CDR3 coding sequence is TGTGCCAGCGTAAGGGCCGGGGAGACCCAGTACTTC. The rearrangement links TRBV28 to TRBJ2-5, with D unresolved. The CDR3 totals 12 residues. CDR1 is MDHEN, CDR2 SYDVKM, per germline. V was cut by 8 bases and J by 5 bases, with 12 bases left in between.